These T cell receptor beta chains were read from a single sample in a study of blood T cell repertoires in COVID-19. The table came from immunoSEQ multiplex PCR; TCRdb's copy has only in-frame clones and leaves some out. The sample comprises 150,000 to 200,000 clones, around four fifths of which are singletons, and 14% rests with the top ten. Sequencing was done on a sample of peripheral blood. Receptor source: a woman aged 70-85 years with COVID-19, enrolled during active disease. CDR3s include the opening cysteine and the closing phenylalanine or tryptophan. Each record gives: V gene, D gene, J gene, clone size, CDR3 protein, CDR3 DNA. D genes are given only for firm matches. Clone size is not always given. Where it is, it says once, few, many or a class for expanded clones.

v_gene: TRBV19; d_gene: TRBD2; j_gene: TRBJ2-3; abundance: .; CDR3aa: CASKGSGGPTDTQYF; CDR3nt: TGTGCCAGTAAGGGAAGCGGGGGCCCCACAGATACGCAGTATTTT
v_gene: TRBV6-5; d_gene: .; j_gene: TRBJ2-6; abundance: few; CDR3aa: CASRLGGSGANVLTF; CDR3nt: TGTGCCAGTCGTCTCGGAGGGTCTGGGGCCAACGTCCTGACTTTC
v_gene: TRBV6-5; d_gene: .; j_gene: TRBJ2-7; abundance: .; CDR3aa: CASSTGTTAYEQYF; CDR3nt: TGTGCCAGCAGTACCGGGACAACAGCCTACGAGCAGTACTTC
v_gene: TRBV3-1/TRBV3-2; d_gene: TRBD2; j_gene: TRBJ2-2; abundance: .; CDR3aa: CASSPGLAGLEGELFF; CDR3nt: TGTGCCAGCAGCCCGGGACTAGCGGGCTTGGAGGGGGAGCTGTTTTTT
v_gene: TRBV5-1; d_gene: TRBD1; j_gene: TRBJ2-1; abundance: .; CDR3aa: CASSLGQGGNEQFF; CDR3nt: TGCGCCAGCAGTTTGGGACAGGGGGGCAATGAGCAGTTCTTC
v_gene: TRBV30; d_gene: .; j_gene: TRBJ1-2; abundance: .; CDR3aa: CAWSSNGWSMAF; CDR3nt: TGTGCCTGGAGTTCTAATGGATGGAGTATGGCCTTC
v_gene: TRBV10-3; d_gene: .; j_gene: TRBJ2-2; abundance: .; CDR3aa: CAITDRVQNTGELFF; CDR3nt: TGTGCCATCACCGACAGAGTCCAGAACACCGGGGAGCTGTTTTTT
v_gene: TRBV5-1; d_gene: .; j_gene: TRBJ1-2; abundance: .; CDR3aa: CASSISNYGYTF; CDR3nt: TGCGCCAGCAGTATCTCTAACTATGGCTACACCTTC
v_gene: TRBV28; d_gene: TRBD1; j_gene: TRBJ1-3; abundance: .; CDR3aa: CASSPDRAYSGNTIYF; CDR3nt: TGTGCCAGCAGCCCAGACAGGGCCTACTCTGGAAACACCATATATTTT
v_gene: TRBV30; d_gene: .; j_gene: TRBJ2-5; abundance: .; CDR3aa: CAWKTGTWVETQYF; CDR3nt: TGTGCCTGGAAGACCGGGACTTGGGTAGAGACCCAGTACTTC
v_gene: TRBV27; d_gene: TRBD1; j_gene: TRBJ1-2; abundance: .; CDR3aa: CASRVQGDEGYGYTF; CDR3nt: TGTGCCAGCAGAGTTCAGGGGGACGAAGGGTATGGCTACACCTTC
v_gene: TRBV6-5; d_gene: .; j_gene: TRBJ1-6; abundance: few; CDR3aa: CASSPTESRNSPLHF; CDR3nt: TGTGCCAGCAGTCCGACTGAGTCTCGAAATTCACCCCTCCACTTT
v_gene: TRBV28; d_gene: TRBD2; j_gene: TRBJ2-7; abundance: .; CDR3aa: CASRTSGVYEQYF; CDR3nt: TGTGCCAGCAGGACTAGCGGGGTATACGAGCAGTACTTC
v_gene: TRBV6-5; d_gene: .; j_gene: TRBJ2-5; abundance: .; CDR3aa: CASSHGWETQYF; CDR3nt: TGTGCCAGCAGCCATGGCTGGGAGACCCAGTACTTC
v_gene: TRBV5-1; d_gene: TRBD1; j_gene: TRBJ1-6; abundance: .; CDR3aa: CASSPTGQGGSPLHF; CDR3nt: TGCGCCAGCAGCCCTACGGGACAGGGGGGCTCACCCCTCCACTTT
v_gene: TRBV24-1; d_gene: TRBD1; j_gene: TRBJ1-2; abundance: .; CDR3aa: CATSDPRGHYGYTF; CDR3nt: TGTGCCACCAGTGATCCTAGGGGGCACTATGGCTACACCTTC
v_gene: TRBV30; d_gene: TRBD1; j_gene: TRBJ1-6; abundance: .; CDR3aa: CAWIRAGGWNNSPLHF; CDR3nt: TGTGCCTGGATCCGGGCAGGGGGATGGAACAATTCACCCCTCCACTTT
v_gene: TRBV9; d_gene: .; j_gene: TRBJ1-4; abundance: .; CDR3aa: CASSASGQFNEKLFF; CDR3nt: TGTGCCAGCAGCGCTAGCGGTCAGTTCAATGAAAAACTGTTTTTT
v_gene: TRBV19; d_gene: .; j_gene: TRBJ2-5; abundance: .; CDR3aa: CASSMGRGGRETQYF; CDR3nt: TGTGCCAGTAGTATGGGGAGGGGGGGCCGAGAGACCCAGTACTTC
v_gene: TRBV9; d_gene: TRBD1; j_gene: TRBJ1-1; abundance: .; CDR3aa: CASSGGQGAYTEAFF; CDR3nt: TGTGCCAGCAGCGGAGGGCAGGGGGCATACACTGAAGCTTTCTTT
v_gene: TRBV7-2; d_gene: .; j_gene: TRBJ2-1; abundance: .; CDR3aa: CASSLSTANEQFF; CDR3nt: TGTGCCAGCAGCTTATCGACTGCCAATGAGCAGTTCTTC
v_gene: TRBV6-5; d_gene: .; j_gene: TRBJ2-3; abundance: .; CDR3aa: CASSYHREPRTDTQYF; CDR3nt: TGTGCCAGCAGTTATCACAGGGAGCCGCGCACAGATACGCAGTATTTT
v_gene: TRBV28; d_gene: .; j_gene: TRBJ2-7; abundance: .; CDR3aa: CASRSLAGGFYEQYF; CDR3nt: TGTGCCAGCAGATCCCTAGCAGGGGGGTTCTACGAGCAGTACTTC
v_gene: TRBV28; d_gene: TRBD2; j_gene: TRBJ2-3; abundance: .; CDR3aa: CASSFPDLAGGPDTQYF; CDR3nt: TGTGCCAGCAGTTTCCCAGACTTGGCGGGGGGGCCAGATACGCAGTATTTT
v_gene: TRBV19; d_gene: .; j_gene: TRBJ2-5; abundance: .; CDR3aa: CASSTLRQNQETQYF; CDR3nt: TGTGCCAGTAGTACCCTACGCCAAAACCAAGAGACCCAGTACTTC
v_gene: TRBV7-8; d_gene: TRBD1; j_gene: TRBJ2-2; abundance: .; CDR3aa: CASARGRGDTGELFF; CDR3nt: TGTGCCAGCGCCAGGGGGCGCGGGGACACCGGGGAGCTGTTTTTT
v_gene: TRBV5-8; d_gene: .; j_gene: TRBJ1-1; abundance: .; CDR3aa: CASSLVAGLNTEAFF; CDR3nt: TGTGCCAGCAGCTTGGTTGCAGGGTTGAACACTGAAGCTTTCTTT
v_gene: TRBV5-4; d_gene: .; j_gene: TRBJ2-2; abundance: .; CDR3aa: CASSRGAGDTGELFF; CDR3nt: TGTGCCAGCAGCCGCGGGGCGGGTGACACCGGGGAGCTGTTTTTT
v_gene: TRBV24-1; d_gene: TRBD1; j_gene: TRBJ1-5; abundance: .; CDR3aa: CATSDPRDSYQPQHF; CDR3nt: TGTGCCACCAGTGATCCCAGGGACAGCTATCAGCCCCAGCATTTT
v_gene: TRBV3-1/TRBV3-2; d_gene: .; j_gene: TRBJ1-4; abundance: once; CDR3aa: CASSQGGWGEKLFF; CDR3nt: TGTGCCAGCAGCCAAGGCGGGTGGGGTGAAAAACTGTTTTTT
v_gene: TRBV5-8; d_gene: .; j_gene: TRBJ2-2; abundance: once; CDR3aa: CASSLEYAGELFF; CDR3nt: TGTGCCAGCAGCCTCGAGTATGCCGGGGAGCTGTTTTTT
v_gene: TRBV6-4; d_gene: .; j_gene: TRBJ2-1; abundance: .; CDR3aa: CASSRYPPGTLDYNEQFF; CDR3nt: TGTGCCAGCAGTCGATACCCCCCCGGGACACTAGACTACAATGAGCAGTTCTTC
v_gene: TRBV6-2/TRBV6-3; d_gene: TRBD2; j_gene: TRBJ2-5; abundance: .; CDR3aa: CASSRLAGDGRTQYF; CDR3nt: TGTGCCAGCAGCCGACTAGCGGGGGATGGTCGGACCCAGTACTTC
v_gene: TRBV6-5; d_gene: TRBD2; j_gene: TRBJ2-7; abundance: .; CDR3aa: CASSYSLAGYEQYF; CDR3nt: TGTGCCAGCAGTTATTCCCTAGCGGGCTACGAGCAGTACTTC
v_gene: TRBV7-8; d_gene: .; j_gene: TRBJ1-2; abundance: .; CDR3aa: CASSLVDYGYTF; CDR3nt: TGTGCCAGCAGCTTAGTAGACTATGGCTACACCTTC
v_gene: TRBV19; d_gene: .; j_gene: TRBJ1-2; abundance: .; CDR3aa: CASSVHGALANYGYTF; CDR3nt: TGTGCCAGTAGTGTCCACGGTGCCCTAGCTAACTATGGCTACACCTTC
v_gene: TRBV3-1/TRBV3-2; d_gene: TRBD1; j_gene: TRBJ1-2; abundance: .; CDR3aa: CASSPSTGYGYTF; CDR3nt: TGTGCCAGCAGCCCCTCGACAGGGTATGGCTACACCTTC
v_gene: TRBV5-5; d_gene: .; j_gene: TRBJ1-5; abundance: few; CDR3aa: CASSSTGAWQPQHF; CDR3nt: TGTGCCAGCAGCTCGACAGGTGCTTGGCAGCCCCAGCATTTT
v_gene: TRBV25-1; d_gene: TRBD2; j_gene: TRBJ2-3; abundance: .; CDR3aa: CASSGPRLAGPDTQYF; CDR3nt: TGTGCCAGCAGTGGACCCCGACTAGCGGGGCCGGATACGCAGTATTTT
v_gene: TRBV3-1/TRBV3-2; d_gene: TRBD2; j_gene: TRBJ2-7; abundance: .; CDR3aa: CASSPIAGGSNEQYF; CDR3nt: TGTGCCAGCAGCCCCATAGCGGGAGGCAGCAACGAGCAGTACTTC
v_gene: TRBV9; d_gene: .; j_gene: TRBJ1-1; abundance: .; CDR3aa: CASAPGVQNTEAFF; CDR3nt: TGTGCCAGCGCCCCAGGGGTGCAGAACACTGAAGCTTTCTTT
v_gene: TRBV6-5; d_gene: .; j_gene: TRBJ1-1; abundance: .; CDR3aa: CASRSQGYDTEAFF; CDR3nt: TGTGCCAGCAGATCACAGGGTTATGACACTGAAGCTTTCTTT
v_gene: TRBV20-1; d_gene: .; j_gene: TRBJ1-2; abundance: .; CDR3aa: CSLPGLYGYTF; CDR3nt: TGCAGCCTTCCAGGGCTATATGGCTACACCTTC
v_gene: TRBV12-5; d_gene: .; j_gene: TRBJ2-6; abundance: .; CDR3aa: CASGMGTPGANVLTF; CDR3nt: TGTGCTAGTGGCATGGGGACTCCTGGGGCCAACGTCCTGACTTTC
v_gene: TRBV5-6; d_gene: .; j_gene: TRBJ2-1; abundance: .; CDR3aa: CASSFYRDSYNEQFF; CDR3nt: TGTGCCAGCAGCTTCTACCGGGACTCCTACAATGAGCAGTTCTTC
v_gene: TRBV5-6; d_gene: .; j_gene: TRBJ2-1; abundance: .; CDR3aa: CASSLSGLYNEQFF; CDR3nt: TGTGCCAGCAGCCTGTCCGGACTTTACAATGAGCAGTTCTTC
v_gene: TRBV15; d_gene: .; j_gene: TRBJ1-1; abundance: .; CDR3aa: CATGRGGGNTEAFF; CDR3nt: TGTGCCACGGGCCGGGGTGGAGGAAACACTGAAGCTTTCTTT
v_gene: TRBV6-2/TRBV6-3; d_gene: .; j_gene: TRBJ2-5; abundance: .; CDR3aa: CASSIPGGETQYF; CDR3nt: TGTGCCAGCAGTATCCCAGGTGGCGAGACCCAGTACTTC
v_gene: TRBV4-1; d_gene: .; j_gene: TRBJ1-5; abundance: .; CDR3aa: CASSQDQNSNQPQHF; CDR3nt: TGCGCCAGCAGCCAAGATCAGAACAGCAATCAGCCCCAGCATTTT
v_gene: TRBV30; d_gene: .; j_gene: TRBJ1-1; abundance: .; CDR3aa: CAWRGLTVPEAFF; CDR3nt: TGTGCCTGGAGGGGTTTGACAGTCCCTGAAGCTTTCTTT
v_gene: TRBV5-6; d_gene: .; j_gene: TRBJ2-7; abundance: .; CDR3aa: CASSGGDWRYEQYF; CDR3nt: TGTGCCAGCAGTGGCGGGGACTGGCGTTACGAGCAGTACTTC
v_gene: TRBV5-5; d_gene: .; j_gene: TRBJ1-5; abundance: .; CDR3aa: CASSLGQVSEPQHF; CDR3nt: TGTGCCAGCAGCTTGGGACAGGTTTCAGAGCCCCAGCATTTT
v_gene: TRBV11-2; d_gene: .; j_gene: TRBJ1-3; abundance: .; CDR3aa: CASSLAGGGNTIYF; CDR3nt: TGTGCCAGCAGCTTGGCGGGGGGTGGAAACACCATATATTTT
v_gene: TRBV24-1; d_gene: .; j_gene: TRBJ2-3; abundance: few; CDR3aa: CATSRGGADTQYF; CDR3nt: TGTGCCACCTCGAGGGGCGGGGCCGATACGCAGTATTTT
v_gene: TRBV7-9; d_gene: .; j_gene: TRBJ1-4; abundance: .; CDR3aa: CASSLVRGASTNEKLFF; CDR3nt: TGTGCCAGCAGCTTAGTTCGGGGGGCATCAACTAATGAAAAACTGTTTTTT
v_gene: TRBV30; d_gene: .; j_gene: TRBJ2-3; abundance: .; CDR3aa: CAWSPRGAIFGTDTQYF; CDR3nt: TGTGCCTGGAGTCCTAGGGGTGCGATCTTCGGCACAGATACGCAGTATTTT
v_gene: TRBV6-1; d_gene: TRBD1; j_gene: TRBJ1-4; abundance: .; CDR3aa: CASSEGDRGSEKLFF; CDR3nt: TGTGCCAGCAGTGAAGGGGACAGGGGAAGTGAAAAACTGTTTTTT
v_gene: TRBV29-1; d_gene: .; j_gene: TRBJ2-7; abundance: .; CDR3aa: CSVQRGLNSYEQYF; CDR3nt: TGCAGCGTTCAACGTGGACTAAATTCCTACGAGCAGTACTTC
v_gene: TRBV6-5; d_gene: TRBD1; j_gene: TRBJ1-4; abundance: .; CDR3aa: CASSYSTGGEKLFF; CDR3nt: TGTGCCAGCAGTTACTCGACAGGGGGTGAAAAACTGTTTTTT
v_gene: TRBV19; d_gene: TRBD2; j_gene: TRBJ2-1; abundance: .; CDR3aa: CASSELQREVVDEQFF; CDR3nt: TGTGCCAGTTCTGAGTTACAGCGGGAGGTGGTTGATGAGCAGTTCTTC